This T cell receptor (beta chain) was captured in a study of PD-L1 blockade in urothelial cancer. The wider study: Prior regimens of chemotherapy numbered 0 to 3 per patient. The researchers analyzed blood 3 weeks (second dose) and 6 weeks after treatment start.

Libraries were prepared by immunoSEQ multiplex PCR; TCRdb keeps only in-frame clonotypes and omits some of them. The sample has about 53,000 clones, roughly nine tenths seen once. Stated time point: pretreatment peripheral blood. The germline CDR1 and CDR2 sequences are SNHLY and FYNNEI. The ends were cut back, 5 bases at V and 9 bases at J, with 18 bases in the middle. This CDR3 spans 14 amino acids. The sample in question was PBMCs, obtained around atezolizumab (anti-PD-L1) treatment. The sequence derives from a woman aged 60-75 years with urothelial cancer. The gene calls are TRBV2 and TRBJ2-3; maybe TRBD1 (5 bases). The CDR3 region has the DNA TGTGCCAGCAGTACCAAGGGGCCACCCGGAACGCAGTATTTT. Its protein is CASSTKGPPGTQYF.